The following is a TCR beta chain sequence with its context. Antigen unknown. Here immunoSEQ multiplex PCR was the method, and the copy in TCRdb shows in-frame clones only, minus some. This table has some 130,000 clones, about 93% appearing once. J gave up 5 bases and V 2 bases, and 5 bases lay outside the gene matches. This CDR3 contains 14 residues. Germline V gives CDR1 GTSNPN, CDR2 SVGIG (reference sequence). This entry comes from a study of T cell responses to AZD1222 COVID-19 vaccine. Study-wide findings and caveats: Baseline serology detected seropositivity in only a handful of AZD1222 recipients.

The input for sequencing was peripheral blood, taken 28 days after the second AZD1222 dose. The TCR was taken from an adult who received the AZD1222 COVID-19 vaccine. This chain joins TRBV30 and TRBJ1-2, with TRBD1 identical over 10 bases. CDR3 protein: CAWSPDRGIYGYTF. CDR3 DNA: TGTGCCTGGAGTCCGGACAGGGGGATTTATGGCTACACCTTC.